Described below is a single T cell receptor beta chain sequence and its context. Recruited during active infection, patients (from Seattle) were subsequently followed longitudinally. Authors' processing steps: Researchers report that nucleated cell counts were estimated from reference gene primer amplification. The data were produced by immunoSEQ multiplex PCR, yet TCRdb's version contains in-frame clones alone and is incomplete. V and J calls and clone size are those listed in that table; D and trimming were worked out from the DNA. The table includes about 200,000 clones, roughly 85% detected once. This sample was taken from a study of blood T cell repertoires in COVID-19. Turning to the study itself: Sites across the United States, Italy and Spain contributed samples from acute and convalescent COVID-19. T cells, B-cell-depleted T cells, or PBMCs supplied cDNA or gDNA.

After removal of 5 bases from V and 8 bases from J, the junction contained 11 bases not matched to a gene. CDR3 size: 15 residues. Germline CDR1 reads SGHAT; CDR2 reads FQDESV (reference sequence). Sequencing was performed on peripheral blood. This clonotype was sampled from a woman between 65 and 79 years old with COVID-19, enrolled during active disease. The rearrangement joins TRBV11-1 to TRBJ2-1, with TRBD1 matching over 8 bases. Here the CDR3 reads CASSPGQVEVYEQFF. Here the CDR3 DNA reads TGTGCCAGCAGCCCGGGACAGGTGGAGGTCTATGAGCAGTTCTTC.